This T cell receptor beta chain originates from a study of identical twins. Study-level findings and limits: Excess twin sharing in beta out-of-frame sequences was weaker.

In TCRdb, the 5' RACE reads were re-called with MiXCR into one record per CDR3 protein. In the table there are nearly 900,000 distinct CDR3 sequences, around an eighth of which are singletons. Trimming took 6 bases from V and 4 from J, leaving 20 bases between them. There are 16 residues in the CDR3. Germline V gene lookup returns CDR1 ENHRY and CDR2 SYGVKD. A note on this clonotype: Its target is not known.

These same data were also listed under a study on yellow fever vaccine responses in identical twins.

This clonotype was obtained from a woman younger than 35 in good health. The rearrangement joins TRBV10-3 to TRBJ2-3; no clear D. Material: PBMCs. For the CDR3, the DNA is TGTGCCATCAGCCCATCCGTGGCAGCATCCTCAGATACGCAGTATTTT. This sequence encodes CAISPSVAASSDTQYF.